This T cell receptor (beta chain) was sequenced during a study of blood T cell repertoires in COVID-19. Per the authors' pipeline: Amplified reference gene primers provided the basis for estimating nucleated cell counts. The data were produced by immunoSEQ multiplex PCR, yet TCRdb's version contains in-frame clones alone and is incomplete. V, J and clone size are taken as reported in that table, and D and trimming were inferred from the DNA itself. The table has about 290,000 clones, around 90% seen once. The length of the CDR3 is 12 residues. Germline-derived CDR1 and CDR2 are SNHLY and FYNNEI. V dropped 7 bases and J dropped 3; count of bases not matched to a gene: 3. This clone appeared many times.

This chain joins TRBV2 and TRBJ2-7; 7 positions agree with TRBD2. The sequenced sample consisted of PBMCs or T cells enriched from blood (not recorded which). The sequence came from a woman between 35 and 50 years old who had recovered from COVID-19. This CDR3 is CASNRGVYEQYF. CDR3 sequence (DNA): TGTGCCAGCAATCGGGGGGTCTACGAGCAGTACTTC. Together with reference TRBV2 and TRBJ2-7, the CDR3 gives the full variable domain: EPEVTQTPSHQVTQMGQEVILRCVPISNHLYFYWYRQILGQKVEFLVSFYNNEISEKSEIFDDQFSVERPDGSNFTLKIRSTKLEDSAMYFCASNRGVYEQYFGPGTRLTVT.